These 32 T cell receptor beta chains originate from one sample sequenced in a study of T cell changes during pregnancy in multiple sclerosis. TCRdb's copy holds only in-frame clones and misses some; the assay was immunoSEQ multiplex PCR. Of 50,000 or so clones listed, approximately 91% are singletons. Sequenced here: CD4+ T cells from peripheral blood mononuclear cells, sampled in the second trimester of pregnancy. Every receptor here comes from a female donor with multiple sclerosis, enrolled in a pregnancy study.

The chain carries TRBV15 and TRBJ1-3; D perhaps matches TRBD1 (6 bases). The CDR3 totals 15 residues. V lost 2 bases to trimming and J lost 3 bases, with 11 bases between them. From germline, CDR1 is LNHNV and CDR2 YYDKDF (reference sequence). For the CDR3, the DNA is TGTGCCACCAGCAGAAACAGGGAGCTTGGAAACACCATATATTTT. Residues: CATSRNRELGNTIYF.

CDR3 sequence: CASSLRLAGGNEQFF. CDR3 bases: TGTGCCAGCAGCTTACGACTAGCGGGGGGAAATGAGCAGTTCTTC. This chain joins TRBV11-2 and TRBJ2-1, with TRBD2 identical over 13 bases. The CDR3 loop spans 15 amino acids. V lost 2 bases to trimming and J lost 7 bases; unmatched junction nucleotides: 2. The germline V gene encodes CDR1 SGHAT and CDR2 FQNNGV.

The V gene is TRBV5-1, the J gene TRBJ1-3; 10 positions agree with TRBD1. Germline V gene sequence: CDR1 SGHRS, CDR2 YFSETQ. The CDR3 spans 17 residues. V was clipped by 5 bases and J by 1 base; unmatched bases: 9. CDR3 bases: TGCGCCAGCAGTGATTCGGACAGGGGGGTTTCTGGAAACACCATATATTTT. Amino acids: CASSDSDRGVSGNTIYF.

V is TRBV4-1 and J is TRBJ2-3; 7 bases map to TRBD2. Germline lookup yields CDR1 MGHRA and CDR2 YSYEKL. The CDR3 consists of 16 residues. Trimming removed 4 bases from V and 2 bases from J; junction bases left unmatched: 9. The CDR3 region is CASSPSTSTITDTQYF. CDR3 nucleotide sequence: TGCGCCAGCAGCCCCTCGACTAGCACTATCACAGATACGCAGTATTTT.

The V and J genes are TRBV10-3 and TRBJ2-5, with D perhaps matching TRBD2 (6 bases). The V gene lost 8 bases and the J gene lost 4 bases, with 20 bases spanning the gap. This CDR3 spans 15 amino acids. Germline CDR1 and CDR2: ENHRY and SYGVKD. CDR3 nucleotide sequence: TGTGCCATCGGGAGCGGGCCGACTGTCCCAGAGACCCAGTACTTC. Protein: CAIGSGPTVPETQYF.

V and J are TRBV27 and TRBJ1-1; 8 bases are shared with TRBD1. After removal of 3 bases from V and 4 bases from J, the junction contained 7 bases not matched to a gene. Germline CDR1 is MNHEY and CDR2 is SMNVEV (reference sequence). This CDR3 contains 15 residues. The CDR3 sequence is CASSFGTGARTEAFF. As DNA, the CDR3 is TGTGCCAGCAGTTTTGGGACAGGAGCCCGCACTGAAGCTTTCTTT.

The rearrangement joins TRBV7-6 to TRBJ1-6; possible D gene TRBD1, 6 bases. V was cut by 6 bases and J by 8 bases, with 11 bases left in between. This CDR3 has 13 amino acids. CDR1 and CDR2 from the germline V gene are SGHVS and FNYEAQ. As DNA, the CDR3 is TGTGCCAGCAGTAACCAGGGGTATTCACCCCTCCACTTT. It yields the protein CASSNQGYSPLHF.

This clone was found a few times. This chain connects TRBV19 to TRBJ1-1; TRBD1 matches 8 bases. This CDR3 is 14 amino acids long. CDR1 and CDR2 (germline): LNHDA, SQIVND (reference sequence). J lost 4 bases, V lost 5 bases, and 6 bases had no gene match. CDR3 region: CASSGQGFFTEAFF. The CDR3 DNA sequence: TGTGCCAGTAGTGGACAGGGTTTTTTCACTGAAGCTTTCTTT.

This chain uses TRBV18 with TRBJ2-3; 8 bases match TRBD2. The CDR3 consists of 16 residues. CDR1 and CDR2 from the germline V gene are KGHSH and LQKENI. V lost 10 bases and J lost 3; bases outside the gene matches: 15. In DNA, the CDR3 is TGTGCCACCTCTCGGGGCGCGGGGGGCACGACAGATACGCAGTATTTT. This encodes CATSRGAGGTTDTQYF.

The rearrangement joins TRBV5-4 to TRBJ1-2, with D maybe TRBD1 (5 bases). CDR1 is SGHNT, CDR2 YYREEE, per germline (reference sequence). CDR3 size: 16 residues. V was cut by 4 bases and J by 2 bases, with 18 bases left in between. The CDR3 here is CASSPGRGSHNYGYTF. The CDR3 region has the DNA TGTGCCAGCAGCCCGGGGCGGGGGTCCCACAACTATGGCTACACCTTC.

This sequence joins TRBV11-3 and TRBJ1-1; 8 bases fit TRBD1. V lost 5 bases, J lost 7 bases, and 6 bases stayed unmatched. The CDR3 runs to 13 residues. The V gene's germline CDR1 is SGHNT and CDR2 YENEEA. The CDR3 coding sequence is TGTGCCAGCAGCCGGGGACAGGTGGGTGAAGCTTTCTTT. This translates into CASSRGQVGEAFF. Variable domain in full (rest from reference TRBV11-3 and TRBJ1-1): EAGVVQSPRYKIIEKKQPVAFWCNPISGHNTLYWYLQNLGQGPELLIRYENEEAVDDSQLPKDRFSAERLKGVDSTLKIQPAELGDSAVYLCASSRGQVGEAFFGQGTRLTVV.

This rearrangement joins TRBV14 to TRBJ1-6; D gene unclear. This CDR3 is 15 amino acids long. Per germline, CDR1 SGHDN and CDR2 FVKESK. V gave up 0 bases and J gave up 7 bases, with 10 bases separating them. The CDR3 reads CASSQDRVPNSPLHF. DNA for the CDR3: TGTGCCAGCAGCCAAGATCGAGTCCCCAATTCACCCCTCCACTTT.

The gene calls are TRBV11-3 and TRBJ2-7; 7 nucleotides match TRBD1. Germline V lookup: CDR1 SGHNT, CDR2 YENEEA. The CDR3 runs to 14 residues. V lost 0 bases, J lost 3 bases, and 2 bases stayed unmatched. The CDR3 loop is CASSLDRDSYEQYF. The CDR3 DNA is TGTGCCAGCAGCTTAGACCGGGACAGCTACGAGCAGTACTTC.

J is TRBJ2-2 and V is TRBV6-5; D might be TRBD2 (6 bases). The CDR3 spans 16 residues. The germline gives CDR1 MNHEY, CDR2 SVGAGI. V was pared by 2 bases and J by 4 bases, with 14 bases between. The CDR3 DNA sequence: TGTGCCAGCAGTTACAGCTTAGCGGCGAGCACCGGGGAGCTGTTTTTT. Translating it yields CASSYSLAASTGELFF.

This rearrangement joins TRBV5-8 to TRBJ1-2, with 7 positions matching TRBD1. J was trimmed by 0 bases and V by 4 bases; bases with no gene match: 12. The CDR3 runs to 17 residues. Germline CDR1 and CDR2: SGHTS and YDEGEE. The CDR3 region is CASSPGTGARANYGYTF. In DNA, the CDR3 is TGTGCCAGCAGCCCGGGAACAGGGGCCCGCGCTAACTATGGCTACACCTTC.

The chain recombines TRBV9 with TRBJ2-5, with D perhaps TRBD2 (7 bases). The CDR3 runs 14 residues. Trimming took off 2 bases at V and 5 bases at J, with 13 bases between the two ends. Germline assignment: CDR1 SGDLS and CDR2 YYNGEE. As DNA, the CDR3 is TGTGCCAGCAGCGTGCGGGGGCTGGAGGAGACCCAGTACTTC. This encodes CASSVRGLEETQYF.

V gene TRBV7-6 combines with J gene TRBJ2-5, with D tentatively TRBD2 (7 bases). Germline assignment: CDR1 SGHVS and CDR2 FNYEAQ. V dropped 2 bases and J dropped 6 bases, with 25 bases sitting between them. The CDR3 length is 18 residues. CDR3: CASSLSRGGSTGRKTQYF. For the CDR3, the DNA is TGTGCCAGCAGCTTATCTAGGGGGGGATCCACGGGTCGTAAGACCCAGTACTTC.

CDR3 DNA: TGTGCCAGCAGTTACTCGGGGGGGGCTGGCTACACCTTC. Translated, it gives CASSYSGGAGYTF. The chain couples TRBV6-5 to TRBJ1-2, with a tentative D call TRBD1 (6 bases). The V end lost 0 bases, the J end lost 7 bases, and 9 bases lay between the germline ends. Germline V gene data show CDR1 as MNHEY and CDR2 as SVGAGI. This CDR3 is 13 amino acids long.

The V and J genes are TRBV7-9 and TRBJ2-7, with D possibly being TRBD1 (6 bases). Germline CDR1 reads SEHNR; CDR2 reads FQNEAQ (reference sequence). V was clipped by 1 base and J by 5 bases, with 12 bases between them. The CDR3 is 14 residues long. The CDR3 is CASSLDRVSHEQYF. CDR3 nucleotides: TGTGCCAGCAGCTTAGACAGGGTGTCCCACGAGCAGTACTTC.

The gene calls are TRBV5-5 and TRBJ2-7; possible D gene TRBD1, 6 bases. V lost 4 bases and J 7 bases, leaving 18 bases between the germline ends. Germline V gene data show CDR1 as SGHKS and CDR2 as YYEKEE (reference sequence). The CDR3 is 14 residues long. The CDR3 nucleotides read TGTGCCAGCAGCCGGGACACCCGCTTAGGAGAGCAGTACTTC. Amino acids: CASSRDTRLGEQYF.

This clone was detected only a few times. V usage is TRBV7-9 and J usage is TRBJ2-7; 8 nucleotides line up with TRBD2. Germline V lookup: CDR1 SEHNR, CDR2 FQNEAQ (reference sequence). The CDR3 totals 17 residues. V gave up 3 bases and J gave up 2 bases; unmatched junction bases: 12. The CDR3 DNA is TGTGCCAGCAGCTTGTCCGTTGCGACTAGCGTTACCTACGAGCAGTACTTC. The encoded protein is CASSLSVATSVTYEQYF.

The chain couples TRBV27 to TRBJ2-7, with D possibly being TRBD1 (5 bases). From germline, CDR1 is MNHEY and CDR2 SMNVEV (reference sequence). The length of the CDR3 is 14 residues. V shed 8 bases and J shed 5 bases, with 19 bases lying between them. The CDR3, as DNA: TGTGCCAGCCCTACGGGCAGGCCCAGGGACGAGCAGTACTTC. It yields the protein CASPTGRPRDEQYF.

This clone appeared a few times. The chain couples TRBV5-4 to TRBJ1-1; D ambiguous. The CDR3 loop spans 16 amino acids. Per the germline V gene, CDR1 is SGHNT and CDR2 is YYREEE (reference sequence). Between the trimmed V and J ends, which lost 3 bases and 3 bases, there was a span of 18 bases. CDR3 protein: CASSSLSGRIDTEAFF. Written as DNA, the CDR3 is TGTGCCAGCAGCTCGTTAAGCGGCCGGATAGACACTGAAGCTTTCTTT.

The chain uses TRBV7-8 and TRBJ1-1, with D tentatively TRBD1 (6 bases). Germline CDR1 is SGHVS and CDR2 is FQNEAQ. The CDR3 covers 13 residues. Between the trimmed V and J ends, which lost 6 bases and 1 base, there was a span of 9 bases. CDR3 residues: CASSLQGNTEAFF. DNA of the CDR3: TGTGCCAGCAGTTTACAGGGGAACACTGAAGCTTTCTTT.

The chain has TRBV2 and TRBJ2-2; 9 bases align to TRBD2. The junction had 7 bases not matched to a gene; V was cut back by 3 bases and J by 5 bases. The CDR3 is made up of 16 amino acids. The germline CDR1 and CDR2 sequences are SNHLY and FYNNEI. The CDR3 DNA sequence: TGTGCCAGCAGTGAGGAGCGGGGGGTAGGGACCGGGGAGCTGTTTTTT. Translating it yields CASSEERGVGTGELFF.

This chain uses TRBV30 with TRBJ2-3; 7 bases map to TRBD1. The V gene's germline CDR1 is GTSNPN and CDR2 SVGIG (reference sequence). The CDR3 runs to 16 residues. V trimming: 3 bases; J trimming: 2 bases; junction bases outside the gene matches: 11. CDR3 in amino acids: CAWRSPPGTATDTQYF. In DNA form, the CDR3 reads TGTGCCTGGAGGTCCCCCCCCGGGACAGCCACAGATACGCAGTATTTT.

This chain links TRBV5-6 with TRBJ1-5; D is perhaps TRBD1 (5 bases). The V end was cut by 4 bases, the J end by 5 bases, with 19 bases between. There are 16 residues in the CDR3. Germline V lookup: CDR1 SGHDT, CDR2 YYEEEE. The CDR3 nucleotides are TGTGCCAGCAGCCTGAGCGGGGGTACTAGAGATCAGCCCCAGCATTTT. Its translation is CASSLSGGTRDQPQHF.

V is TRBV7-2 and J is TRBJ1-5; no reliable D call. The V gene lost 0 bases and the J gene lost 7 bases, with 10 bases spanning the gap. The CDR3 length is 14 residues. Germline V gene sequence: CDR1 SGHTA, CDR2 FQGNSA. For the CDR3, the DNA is TGTGCCAGCAGCTTAGCGGGCGGGGAACAGCCCCAGCATTTT. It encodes CASSLAGGEQPQHF.

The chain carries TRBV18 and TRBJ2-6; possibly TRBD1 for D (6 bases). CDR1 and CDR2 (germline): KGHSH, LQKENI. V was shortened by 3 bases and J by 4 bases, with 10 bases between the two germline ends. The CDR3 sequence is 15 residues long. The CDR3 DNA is TGTGCCAGCTCACCGCCCGGGACAGGGGCCAACGTCCTGACTTTC. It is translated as CASSPPGTGANVLTF.

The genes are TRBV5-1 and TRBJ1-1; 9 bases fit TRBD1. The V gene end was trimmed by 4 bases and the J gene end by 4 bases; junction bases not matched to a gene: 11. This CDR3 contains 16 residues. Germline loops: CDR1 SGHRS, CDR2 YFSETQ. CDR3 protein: CASSQHGKTGGTEAFF. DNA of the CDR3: TGCGCCAGCAGCCAACACGGCAAGACAGGGGGCACTGAAGCTTTCTTT.

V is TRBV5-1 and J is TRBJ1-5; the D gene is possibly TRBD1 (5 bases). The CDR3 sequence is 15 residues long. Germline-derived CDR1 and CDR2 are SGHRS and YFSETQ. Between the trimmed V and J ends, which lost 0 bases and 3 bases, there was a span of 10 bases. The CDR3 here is CASSLGGRDNQPQHF. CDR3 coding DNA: TGCGCCAGCAGCTTGGGAGGCAGGGACAATCAGCCCCAGCATTTT.

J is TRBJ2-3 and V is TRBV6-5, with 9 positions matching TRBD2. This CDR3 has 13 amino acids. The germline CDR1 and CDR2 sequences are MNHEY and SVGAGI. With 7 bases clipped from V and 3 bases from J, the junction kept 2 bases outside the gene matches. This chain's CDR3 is CASKRGVTDTQYF. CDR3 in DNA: TGTGCCAGCAAGCGGGGGGTGACAGATACGCAGTATTTT.